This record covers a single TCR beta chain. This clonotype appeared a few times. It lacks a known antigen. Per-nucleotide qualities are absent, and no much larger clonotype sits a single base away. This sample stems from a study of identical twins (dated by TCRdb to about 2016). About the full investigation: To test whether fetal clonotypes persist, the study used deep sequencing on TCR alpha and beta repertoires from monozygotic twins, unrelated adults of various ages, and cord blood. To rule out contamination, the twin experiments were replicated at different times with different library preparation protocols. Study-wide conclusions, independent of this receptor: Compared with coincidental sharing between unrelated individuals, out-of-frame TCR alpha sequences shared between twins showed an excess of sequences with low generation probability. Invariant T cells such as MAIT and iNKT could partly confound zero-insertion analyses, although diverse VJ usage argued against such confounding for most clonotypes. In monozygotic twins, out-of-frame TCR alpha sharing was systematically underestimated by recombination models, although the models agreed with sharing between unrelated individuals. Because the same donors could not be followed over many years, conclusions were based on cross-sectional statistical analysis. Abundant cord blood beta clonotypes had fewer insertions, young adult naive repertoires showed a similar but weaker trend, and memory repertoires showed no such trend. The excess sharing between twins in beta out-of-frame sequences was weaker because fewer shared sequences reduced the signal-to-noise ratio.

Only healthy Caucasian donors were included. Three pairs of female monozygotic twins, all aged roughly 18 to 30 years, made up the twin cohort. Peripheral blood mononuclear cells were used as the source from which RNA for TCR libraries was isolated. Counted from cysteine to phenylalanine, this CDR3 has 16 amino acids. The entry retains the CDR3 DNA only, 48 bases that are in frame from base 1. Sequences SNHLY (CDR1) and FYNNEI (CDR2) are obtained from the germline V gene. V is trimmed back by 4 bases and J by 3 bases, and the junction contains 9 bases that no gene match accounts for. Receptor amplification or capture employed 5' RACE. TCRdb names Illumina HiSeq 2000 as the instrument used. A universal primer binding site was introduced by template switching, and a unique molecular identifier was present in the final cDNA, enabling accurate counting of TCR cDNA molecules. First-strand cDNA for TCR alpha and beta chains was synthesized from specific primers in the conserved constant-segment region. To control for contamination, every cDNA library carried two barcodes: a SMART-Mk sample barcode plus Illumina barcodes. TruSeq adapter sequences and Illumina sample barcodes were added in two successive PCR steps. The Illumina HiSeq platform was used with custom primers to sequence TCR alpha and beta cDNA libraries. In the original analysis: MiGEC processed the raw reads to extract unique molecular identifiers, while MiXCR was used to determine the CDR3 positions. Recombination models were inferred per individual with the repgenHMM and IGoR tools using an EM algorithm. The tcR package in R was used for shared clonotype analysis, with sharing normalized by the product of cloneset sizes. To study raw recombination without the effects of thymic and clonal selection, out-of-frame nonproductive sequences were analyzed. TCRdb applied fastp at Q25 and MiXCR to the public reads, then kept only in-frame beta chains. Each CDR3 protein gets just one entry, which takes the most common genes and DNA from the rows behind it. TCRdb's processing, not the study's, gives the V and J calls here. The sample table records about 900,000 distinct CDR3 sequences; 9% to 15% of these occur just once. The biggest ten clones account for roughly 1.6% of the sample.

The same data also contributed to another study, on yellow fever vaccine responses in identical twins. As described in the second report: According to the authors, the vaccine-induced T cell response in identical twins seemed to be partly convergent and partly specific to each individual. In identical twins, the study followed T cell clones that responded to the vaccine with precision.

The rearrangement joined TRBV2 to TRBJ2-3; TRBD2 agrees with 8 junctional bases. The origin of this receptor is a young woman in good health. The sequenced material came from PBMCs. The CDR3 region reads CASSVPGLDVTDTQYF. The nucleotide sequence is TGTGCCAGCAGTGTCCCGGGACTAGACGTGACAGATACGCAGTATTTT. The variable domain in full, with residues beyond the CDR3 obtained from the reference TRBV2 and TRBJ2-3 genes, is EPEVTQTPSHQVTQMGQEVILRCVPISNHLYFYWYRQILGQKVEFLVSFYNNEISEKSEIFDDQFSVERPDGSNFTLKIRSTKLEDSAMYFCASSVPGLDVTDTQYFGPGTRLTVL.